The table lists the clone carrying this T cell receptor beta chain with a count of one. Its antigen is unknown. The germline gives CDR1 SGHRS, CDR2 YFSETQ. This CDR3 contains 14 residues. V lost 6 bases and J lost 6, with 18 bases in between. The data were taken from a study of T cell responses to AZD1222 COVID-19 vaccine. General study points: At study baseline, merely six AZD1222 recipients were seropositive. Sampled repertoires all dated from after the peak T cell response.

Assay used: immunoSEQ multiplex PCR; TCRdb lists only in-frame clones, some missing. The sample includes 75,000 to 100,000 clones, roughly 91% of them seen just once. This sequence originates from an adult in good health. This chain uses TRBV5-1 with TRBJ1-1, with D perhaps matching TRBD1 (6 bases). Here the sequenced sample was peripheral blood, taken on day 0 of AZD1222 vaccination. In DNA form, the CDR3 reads TGCGCCAGCAACCAAGGACAGATCCAGGCTGAAGCTTTCTTT. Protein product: CASNQGQIQAEAFF.